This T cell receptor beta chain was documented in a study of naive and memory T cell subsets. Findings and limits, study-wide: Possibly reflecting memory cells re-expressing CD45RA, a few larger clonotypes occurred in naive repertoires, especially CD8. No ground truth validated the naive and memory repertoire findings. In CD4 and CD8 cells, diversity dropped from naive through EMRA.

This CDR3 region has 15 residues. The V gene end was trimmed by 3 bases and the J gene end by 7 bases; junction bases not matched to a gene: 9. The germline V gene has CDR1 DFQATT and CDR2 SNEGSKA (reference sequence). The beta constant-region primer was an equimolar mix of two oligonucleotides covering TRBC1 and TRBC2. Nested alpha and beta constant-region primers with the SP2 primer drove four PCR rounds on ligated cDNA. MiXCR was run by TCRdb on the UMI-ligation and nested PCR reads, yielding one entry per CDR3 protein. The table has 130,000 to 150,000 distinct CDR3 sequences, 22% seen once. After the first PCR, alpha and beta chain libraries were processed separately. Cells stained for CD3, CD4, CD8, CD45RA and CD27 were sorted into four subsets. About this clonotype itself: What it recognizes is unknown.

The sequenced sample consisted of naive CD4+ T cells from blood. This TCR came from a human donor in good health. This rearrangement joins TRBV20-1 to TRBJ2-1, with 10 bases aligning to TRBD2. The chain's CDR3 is CSARKSGRDTNEQFF. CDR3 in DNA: TGCAGTGCTAGGAAAAGCGGGAGGGATACGAATGAGCAGTTCTTC.